These 23 T cell receptor beta chains originate from one sample sequenced in a study of T cells in Graves' hyperthyroidism and ophthalmopathy. The source material, RNA transcripts, was used to amplify TCR beta CDR3 regions. The TCR CDR3 was amplified in a first-round RT-PCR using the HTBI primer set. TCRdb passed the multiplex PCR reads through MiXCR, listing each CDR3 protein once. This sample has 92,000 or so distinct CDR3 sequences, with under 65% found just once. Material: blood. All receptors derive from a middle-aged woman with Graves' hyperthyroidism.

V is TRBV2 and J is TRBJ2-2; TRBD1 agrees at 9 bases. Per germline, CDR1 SNHLY and CDR2 FYNNEI. J lost 6 bases, V lost 4 bases, and 6 bases had no gene match. CDR3 length: 15 residues. The CDR3 region is CASSAPGQGPGELFF. CDR3 bases: TGTGCCAGCAGTGCGCCGGGACAGGGACCCGGGGAGCTGTTTTTT. Full variable domain (rest looked up from reference TRBV2 and TRBJ2-2): EPEVTQTPSHQVTQMGQEVILRCVPISNHLYFYWYRQILGQKVEFLVSFYNNEISEKSEIFDDQFSVERPDGSNFTLKIRSTKLEDSAMYFCASSAPGQGPGELFFGEGSRLTVL.

This clonotype appeared a few times. The chain joins TRBV29-1 to TRBJ2-2, with D perhaps matching TRBD2 (6 bases). This CDR3 is 15 amino acids long. V lost 4 bases and J lost 1, with 13 bases in between. Per germline, CDR1 SQVTM and CDR2 ANQGSEA. The CDR3 sequence is CSVATGTGNTGELFF. DNA of the CDR3: TGCAGCGTTGCTACCGGGACTGGGAACACCGGGGAGCTGTTTTTT.

This clonotype has ten or more counts. This chain links TRBV9 with TRBJ1-2; 8 nucleotides match TRBD1. CDR3 length equals 16 residues. V gave up 4 bases and J gave up 5 bases; unmatched junction bases: 13. The germline gives CDR1 SGDLS, CDR2 YYNGEE. The DNA of the CDR3 is TGTGCCAGCAGCCAAGCCTCGACAGGGGCGGTGTATGGCTACACCTTC. Amino acid sequence: CASSQASTGAVYGYTF.

About this clonotype: It may be a read error: a sequence one base away is much more abundant. The chain links TRBV29-1 to TRBJ2-3, with 9 bases that match TRBD2. The CDR3 is made up of 15 amino acids. Germline V gives CDR1 SQVTM, CDR2 ANQGSEA. CDR3 sequence (DNA): TGCAGCGTTGAGACAGCGGGAGGATCAACAGATATGCAGTATTTT. Translation gives CSVETAGGSTDMQYF.

In its sample, this clonotype was seen once. The J gene is TRBJ1-1, the V gene TRBV25-1, with D possibly being TRBD1 (6 bases). Looked up from germline, CDR1 is MGHDK and CDR2 is SYGVNS. The ends were cut back, 6 bases at V and 8 bases at J, with 13 bases in the middle. CDR3 size: 12 residues. The CDR3 sequence: CASRGAAYEAFF. Here the CDR3 DNA reads TGTGCCAGCAGGGGGGCGGCGTACGAAGCTTTCTTT.

The rearrangement joins TRBV4-1 to TRBJ1-1; D perhaps matches TRBD1 (6 bases). Germline values: CDR1 MGHRA, CDR2 YSYEKL. The CDR3 length is 18 residues. The V end lost 1 base, the J end lost 0 bases, and 18 bases lay between the germline ends. The CDR3 DNA is TGCGCCAGCAGCCAAGGCCCCACAGGGAGGGGTATGAACACTGAAGCTTTCTTT. It translates to CASSQGPTGRGMNTEAFF.

Note on this clonotype: Because the CDR3 is missing its conserved closing phenylalanine or tryptophan, this is likely a read error. It is unclear where the CDR3 begins or ends on the DNA, so no DNA is shown, and the CDR3 is as TCRdb lists it. This chain joins TRBV6-1 and TRBJ2-6; the table's D call, TRBD1, has no DNA check behind it. The germline CDR1 and CDR2 sequences are MNHNS and SASEGT. Counting both end residues, the CDR3 totals 11 amino acids. CDR3 sequence reads: CASSTPSKSDT.

This clonotype was observed many times. The CDR3 region is CASSIGGWNTEAFF. Written as DNA, the CDR3 is TGTGCCAGTTCTATTGGGGGATGGAACACTGAAGCTTTCTTT. The V and J genes are TRBV7-2 and TRBJ1-1; the D gene is possibly TRBD1 (5 bases). V was cut by 9 bases and J by 1 base, with 15 bases left in between. In germline, CDR1 is SGHTA, CDR2 FQGNSA. This CDR3 comprises 14 residues.

This clonotype has a count of ten or more. V and J are TRBV5-1 and TRBJ1-1, with TRBD1 as a possible D gene (5 bases). Trimming removed 4 bases at V and 2 bases at J, with 9 bases between. The CDR3 spans 13 residues. Per the germline V gene, CDR1 is SGHRS and CDR2 is YFSETQ. CDR3 nucleotides: TGCGCCAGCAGCAGGGGTTATAACACTGAAGCTTTCTTT. This translates into CASSRGYNTEAFF.

The rearrangement links TRBV6-1 to TRBJ1-5; D is ambiguous. Trimming removed 1 base from V and 6 bases from J, with 13 bases in between. Looked up from germline, CDR1 is MNHNS and CDR2 is SASEGT. The CDR3 extends over 15 amino acids. CDR3 coding DNA: TGTGCCAGCAGTGAAGACGTATTGGGTTTTCAGCCCCAGCATTTT. This gives the protein CASSEDVLGFQPQHF.

V gene TRBV7-2 combines with J gene TRBJ2-5, with D possibly matching TRBD2 (5 bases). Germline lookup yields CDR1 SGHTA and CDR2 FQGNSA. The CDR3 contains 15 residues. The ends were cut back, 3 bases at V and 4 bases at J, with 15 bases in the middle. The CDR3 loop is CASSFNTLAGETQYF. The DNA for the CDR3 is TGTGCCAGCAGCTTCAACACCCTGGCGGGAGAGACCCAGTACTTC.

Worth noting for this clonotype: A much larger clone sits a single nucleotide away, making a read error possible. The chain links TRBV10-3 to TRBJ1-6, with D possibly TRBD1 on 6 matching bases. CDR1 is ENHRY, CDR2 SYGVKD, per germline. The CDR3 has 13 amino acids. The V gene lost 3 bases and the J gene lost 8 bases, with 8 bases spanning the gap. CDR3 coding DNA: TGTGCCATCAGTGAACAGGGCGATTCACCCCTCCACTTT. Its translation: CAISEQGDSPLHF.

This clonotype occurred many times. V is TRBV7-9 and J is TRBJ2-7, with 11 nucleotides matching TRBD1. V lost 5 bases to trimming and J lost 2 bases; unmatched junction nucleotides: 2. This CDR3 has 14 residues. The germline V gene has CDR1 SEHNR and CDR2 FQNEAQ (reference sequence). The CDR3 DNA reads TGTGCCAGCAGCCTGGGACAGGGGGCCTACGAGCAGTACTTC. Protein: CASSLGQGAYEQYF.

Many counts were recorded for this clonotype. Written as DNA, the CDR3 is TGTGCCAGCAGTGAAGCCGGGACAGGGGCCGGGGAGCTGTTTTTT. This codes for CASSEAGTGAGELFF. The chain links TRBV2 to TRBJ2-2, with 10 bases identical to TRBD1. Unmatched junction bases numbered 1, after V lost 0 bases and J lost 6 bases. Germline V gene data show CDR1 as SNHLY and CDR2 as FYNNEI. This CDR3 has 15 amino acids.

The chain is built from TRBV4-2 and TRBJ1-4, with D tentatively TRBD1 (5 bases). Germline CDR1 reads LGHNA; CDR2 reads YNFKEQ. This CDR3 spans 16 amino acids. V lost 0 bases to trimming and J lost 4 bases, with 12 bases between them. The CDR3 region has the DNA TGTGCCAGCAGCCAAGATATGGCGGGGGGTAATGAAAAACTGTTTTTT. Translated: CASSQDMAGGNEKLFF.

The table lists this clonotype with many counts. CDR3 in amino acids: CASGVEGRRVTEAFF. The CDR3, as DNA: TGTGCCAGCGGCGTGGAAGGAAGACGGGTCACTGAAGCTTTCTTT. The rearrangement uses TRBV7-2 and TRBJ1-1; D ambiguous. Germline CDR1 is SGHTA and CDR2 is FQGNSA. CDR3 length equals 15 residues. Trimming shortened V by 8 bases and J by 4 bases, and 20 bases separated the two germline ends.

This chain uses TRBV6-5 with TRBJ2-7; D might be TRBD1 or TRBD2, each matching 5 bases. Germline V CDR1 and CDR2: MNHEY, SVGAGI. This CDR3 has 12 amino acids. The ends were cut back, 11 bases at V and 2 bases at J, with 13 bases in the middle. CDR3 DNA: TGTGCCGCCTGGGACGGTACCTACGAGCAGTACTTC. This encodes CAAWDGTYEQYF.

This clonotype has just one count. V gene TRBV20-1 combines with J gene TRBJ2-5; D might be TRBD1 or TRBD2, each matching 5 bases. Germline V gives CDR1 DFQATT, CDR2 SNEGSKA (reference sequence). Trimming shortened V by 5 bases and J by 4 bases, and 11 bases separated the two germline ends. The CDR3 is 12 amino acids. The CDR3 here is CSAQERGETQYF. In DNA form, the CDR3 reads TGCAGTGCTCAGGAGAGGGGAGAGACCCAGTACTTC.

The chain carries TRBV29-1 and TRBJ1-2; 7 bases are shared with TRBD1. V shed 4 bases and J 3 bases; nucleotides not matched to a gene: 8. The CDR3 sequence is 14 residues long. Germline V gives CDR1 SQVTM, CDR2 ANQGSEA. The CDR3 bases are TGCAGCGTTGCTAGACAGGGCTTCGACTATGGCTACACCTTC. It is translated as CSVARQGFDYGYTF.

The chain employs TRBV3-1 and TRBJ2-7, with unresolved D. Germline V gene data show CDR1 as LGHDT and CDR2 as YNNKEL (reference sequence). CDR3 length: 11 amino acids. V was clipped by 6 bases and J by 2 bases, with 5 bases between them. The CDR3 spells CASRGTYEQYF. DNA for the CDR3: TGTGCCAGCAGGGGGACCTACGAGCAGTACTTC.

The chain joins TRBV29-1 to TRBJ2-2, with D maybe TRBD2 (5 bases). The CDR3 length is 13 residues. Trimming removed 5 bases at V and 1 base at J, with 8 bases between. Germline lookup yields CDR1 SQVTM and CDR2 ANQGSEA. The CDR3 nucleotides are TGCAGCGTTTGGACTGGGAACACCGGGGAGCTGTTTTTT. This gives the protein CSVWTGNTGELFF.

The chain carries TRBV10-3 and TRBJ2-5; TRBD2 matches at 7 bases. CDR3 length equals 15 residues. Germline V gives CDR1 ENHRY, CDR2 SYGVKD. After removal of 7 bases from V and 4 bases from J, the junction contained 12 bases not matched to a gene. The CDR3 sequence: CAITPGAGNLETQYF. CDR3 DNA sequence: TGTGCCATCACCCCTGGAGCGGGAAATCTAGAGACCCAGTACTTC.

V gene TRBV5-1 combines with J gene TRBJ2-7; TRBD1 aligns across 8 bases. Germline V CDR1 and CDR2: SGHRS, YFSETQ. The CDR3 has 12 amino acids. V gave up 0 bases and J gave up 8 bases; unmatched junction bases: 1. The CDR3 spells CASSLGQGKQYF. The CDR3 bases are TGCGCCAGCAGCTTGGGACAGGGGAAGCAGTACTTC. Based on the CDR3 plus reference TRBV5-1 and TRBJ2-7, the full variable domain is KAGVTQTPRYLIKTRGQQVTLSCSPISGHRSVSWYQQTPGQGLQFLFEYFSETQRNKGNFPGRFSGRQFSNSRSEMNVSTLELGDSALYLCASSLGQGKQYFGPGTRLTVT.